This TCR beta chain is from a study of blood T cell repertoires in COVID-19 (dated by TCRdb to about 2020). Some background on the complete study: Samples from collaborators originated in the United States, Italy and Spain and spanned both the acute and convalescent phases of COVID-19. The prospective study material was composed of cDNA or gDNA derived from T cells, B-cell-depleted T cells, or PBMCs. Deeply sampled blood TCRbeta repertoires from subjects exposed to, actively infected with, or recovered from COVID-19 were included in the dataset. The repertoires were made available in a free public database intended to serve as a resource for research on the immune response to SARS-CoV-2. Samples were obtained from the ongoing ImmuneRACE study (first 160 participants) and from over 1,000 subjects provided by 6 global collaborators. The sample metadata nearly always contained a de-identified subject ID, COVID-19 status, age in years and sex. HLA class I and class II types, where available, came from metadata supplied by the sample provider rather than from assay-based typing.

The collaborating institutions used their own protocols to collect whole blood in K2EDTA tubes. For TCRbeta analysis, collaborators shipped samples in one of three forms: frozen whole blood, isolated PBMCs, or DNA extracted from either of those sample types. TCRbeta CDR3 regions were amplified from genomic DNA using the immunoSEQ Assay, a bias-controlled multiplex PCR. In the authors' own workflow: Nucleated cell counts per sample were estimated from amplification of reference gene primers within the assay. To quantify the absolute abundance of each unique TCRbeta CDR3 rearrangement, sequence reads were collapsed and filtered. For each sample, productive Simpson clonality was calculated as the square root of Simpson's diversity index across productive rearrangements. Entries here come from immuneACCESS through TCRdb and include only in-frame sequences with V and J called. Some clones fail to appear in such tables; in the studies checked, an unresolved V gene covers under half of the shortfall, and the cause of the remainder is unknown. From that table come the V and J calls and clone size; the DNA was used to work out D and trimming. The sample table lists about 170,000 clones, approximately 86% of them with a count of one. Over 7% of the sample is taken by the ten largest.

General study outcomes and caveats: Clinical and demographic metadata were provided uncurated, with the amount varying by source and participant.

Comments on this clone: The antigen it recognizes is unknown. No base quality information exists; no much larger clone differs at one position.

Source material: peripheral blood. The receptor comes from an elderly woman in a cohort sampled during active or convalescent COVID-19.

The nucleotide sequence reads as follows: TGTGCCAGCCAAGACCGGGACACAAAAGAGACCCAGTACTTC. Its amino acids are CASQDRDTKETQYF. The sequence links TRBV6-6 to TRBJ2-5, with a tentative D gene TRBD1 over 6 matching bases. The germline V gene (reference sequence) gives CDR1 as MNHNY and CDR2 as SVGAGI. The cysteine opens and the phenylalanine closes a CDR3 of 14 amino acids. The sequence is cut down to CDR3 DNA, 42 bases in frame from base 1. V is cut by 8 bases and J by 3 bases, and the space between the germline ends is 16 bases.